The clone carrying this T cell receptor beta chain was observed a handful of times. Its antigen is undetermined. The data belong to a study of response to subunit inactivated influenza vaccine. General observations from the study: Authors suggested seasonal influenza vaccinations each recruit few new T cells.

TCRdb called the RT-PCR reads again in MiXCR, with one record for every CDR3 protein. The sample includes 150,000 to 200,000 distinct CDR3 sequences, more than 10% seen only once; the top ten take about 29%. The germline CDR1 and CDR2 sequences are LNHNV and YYDKDF (reference sequence). Trimming shortened V by 7 bases and J by 1 base, and 13 bases separated the two germline ends. CDR3 length: 14 residues. These data are also associated with another study on T cells expressing NK-cell markers. That paper adds: The authors generated TCR beta cDNA through 5'RACE template switching with UMIs. Of the CD8+ T cell pool in more than 5 donors, roughly 1.0-8% was accounted for by dominant NKG2C+ clonotypes. It is unclear if expanded NKG2C-expressing clones target HCMV antigens.

This clonotype was obtained from a man in his forties or fifties who received an inactivated influenza vaccine. The V and J genes are TRBV15 and TRBJ1-1; possibly TRBD1 for D (5 bases). This sample comprised CD8+ T cells sorted from PBMCs, obtained 11 to 12 days after vaccination. The CDR3: CATTRGGANTEAFF. The DNA of the CDR3 is TGTGCCACCACCCGGGGAGGGGCGAACACTGAAGCTTTCTTT.